A selection of T cell receptor beta chains follows, all from one sample in a study of blood T cell repertoires in COVID-19. The repertoire was sequenced with immunoSEQ multiplex PCR; TCRdb's copy has only in-frame clones and lacks some. The table has 10,000 to 15,000 clones, around 71% seen once; the top ten hold around 6.6%. The sequenced material came from peripheral blood. The receptors here all came from a man aged 55 to 69 with COVID-19, enrolled during active disease. Both conserved end residues are trimmed from each CDR3. A clone size is listed for some rows: how often the clone was seen (once, few, many), or a class if it is expanded.

TRBV27	TRBJ2-3	14	NA	ATQRLAGWGADTQY
TRBV4-1	TRBJ1-4	13	few	ASSQDGFASEKLF
TRBV3-1/TRBV3-2	TRBJ1-1	12	NA	ASSPTGGGTEAF
TRBV7-9	TRBJ1-5	11	NA	ASSAPGFQPQH
TRBV18	TRBJ2-3	13	NA	ASSQGLPSTDTQY
TRBV24-1	TRBJ2-2	13	few	ATSGDRWGTGELF
TRBV5-1	TRBJ1-3	13	few	ASSGGSGFGNTIY
TRBV30	TRBJ1-2	13	NA	AWSVLAGMAYGYT
TRBV6-1	TRBJ1-1	13	NA	ASSEGGGRDSKAF
TRBV6-1	TRBJ1-6	11	few	ASSERGGSPLH
TRBV25-1	TRBJ1-1	12	NA	ASVSDFPVSEAF
TRBV5-4	TRBJ1-2	15	NA	ASSPALRDRGGYGYT
TRBV14	TRBJ2-7	12	few	ASSLGQGFHEQY